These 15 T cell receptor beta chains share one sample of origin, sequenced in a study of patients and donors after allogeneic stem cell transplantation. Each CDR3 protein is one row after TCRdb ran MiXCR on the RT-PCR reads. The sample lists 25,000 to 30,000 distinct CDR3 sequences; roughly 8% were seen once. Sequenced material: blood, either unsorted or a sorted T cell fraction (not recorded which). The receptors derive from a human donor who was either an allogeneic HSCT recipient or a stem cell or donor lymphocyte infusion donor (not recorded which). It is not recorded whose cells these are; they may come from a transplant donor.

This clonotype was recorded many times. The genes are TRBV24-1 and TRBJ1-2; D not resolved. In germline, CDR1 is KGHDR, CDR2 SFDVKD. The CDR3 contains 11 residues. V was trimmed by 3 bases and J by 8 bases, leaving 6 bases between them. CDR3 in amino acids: CATSDEGGYTF. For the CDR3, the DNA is TGTGCCACCAGTGATGAAGGCGGCTACACCTTC.

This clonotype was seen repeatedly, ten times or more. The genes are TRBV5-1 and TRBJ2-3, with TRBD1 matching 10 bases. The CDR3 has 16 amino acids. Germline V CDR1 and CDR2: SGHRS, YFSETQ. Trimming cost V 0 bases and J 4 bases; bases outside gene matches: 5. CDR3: CASSLAGQGFPDTQYF. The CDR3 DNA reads TGCGCCAGCAGCTTGGCGGGACAGGGGTTCCCAGATACGCAGTATTTT.

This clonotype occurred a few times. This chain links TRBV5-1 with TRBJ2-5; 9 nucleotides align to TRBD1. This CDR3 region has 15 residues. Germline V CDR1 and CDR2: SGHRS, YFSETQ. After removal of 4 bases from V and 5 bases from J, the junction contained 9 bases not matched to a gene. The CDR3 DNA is TGCGCCAGCAGCATAATTGGACAGGGGTCGGAGACCCAGTACTTC. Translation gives CASSIIGQGSETQYF.

The CDR3 protein is CASMGLAVGNEQFF. For the CDR3, the DNA is TGTGCCAGCATGGGACTAGCGGTTGGCAATGAGCAGTTCTTC. The J gene is TRBJ2-1, the V gene TRBV13; 11 bases align to TRBD2. Unmatched junction bases numbered 5, after V lost 7 bases and J lost 6 bases. This CDR3 spans 14 amino acids. Germline CDR1 and CDR2: PRHDT and FYEKMQ (reference sequence).

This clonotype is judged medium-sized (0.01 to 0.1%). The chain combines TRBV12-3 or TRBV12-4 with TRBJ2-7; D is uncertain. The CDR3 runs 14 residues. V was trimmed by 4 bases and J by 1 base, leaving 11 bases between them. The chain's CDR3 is CASSSTMESYEQYF. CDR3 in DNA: TGTGCCAGCAGTTCAACCATGGAATCCTACGAGCAGTACTTC.

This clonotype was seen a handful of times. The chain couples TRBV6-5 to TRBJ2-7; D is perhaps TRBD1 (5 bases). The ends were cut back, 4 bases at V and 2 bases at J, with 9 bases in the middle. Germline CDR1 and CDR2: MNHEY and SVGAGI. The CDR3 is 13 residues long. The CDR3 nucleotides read TGTGCCAGCAGTTCACAGGTAACCTACGAGCAGTACTTC. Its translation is CASSSQVTYEQYF.

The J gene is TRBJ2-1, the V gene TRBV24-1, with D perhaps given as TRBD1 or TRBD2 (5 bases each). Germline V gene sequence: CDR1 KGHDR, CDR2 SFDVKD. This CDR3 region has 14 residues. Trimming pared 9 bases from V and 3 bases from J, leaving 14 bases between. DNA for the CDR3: TGTGCCACCGGAAGCTGGGGGATCTACAATGAGCAGTTCTTC. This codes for CATGSWGIYNEQFF.

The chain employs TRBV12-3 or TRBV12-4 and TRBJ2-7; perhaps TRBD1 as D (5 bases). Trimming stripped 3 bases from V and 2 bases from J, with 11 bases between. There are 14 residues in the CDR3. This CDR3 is CASSLDTFAYEQYF. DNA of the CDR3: TGTGCCAGCAGTTTGGACACATTTGCCTACGAGCAGTACTTC.

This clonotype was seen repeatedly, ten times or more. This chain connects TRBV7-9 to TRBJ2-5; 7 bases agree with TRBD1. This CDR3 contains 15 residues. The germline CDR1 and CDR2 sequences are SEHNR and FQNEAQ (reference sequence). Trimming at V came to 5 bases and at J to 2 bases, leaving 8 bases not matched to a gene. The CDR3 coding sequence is TGTGCCAGCAGCCTCGCCGGGACAGCACAAGAGACCCAGTACTTC. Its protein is CASSLAGTAQETQYF. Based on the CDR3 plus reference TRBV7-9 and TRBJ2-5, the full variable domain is DTGVSQNPRHKITKRGQNVTFRCDPISEHNRLYWYRQTLGQGPEFLTYFQNEAQLEKSRLLSDRFSAERPKGSFSTLEIQRTEQGDSAMYLCASSLAGTAQETQYFGPGTRLLVL.

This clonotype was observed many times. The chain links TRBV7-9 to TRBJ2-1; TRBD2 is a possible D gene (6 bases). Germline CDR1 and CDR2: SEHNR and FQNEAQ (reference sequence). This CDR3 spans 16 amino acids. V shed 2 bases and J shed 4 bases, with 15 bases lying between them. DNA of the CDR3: TGTGCCAGCAGCTTAACCGGGTCCGGGAGATACAATGAGCAGTTCTTC. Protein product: CASSLTGSGRYNEQFF. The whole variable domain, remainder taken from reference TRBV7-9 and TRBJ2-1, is DTGVSQNPRHKITKRGQNVTFRCDPISEHNRLYWYRQTLGQGPEFLTYFQNEAQLEKSRLLSDRFSAERPKGSFSTLEIQRTEQGDSAMYLCASSLTGSGRYNEQFFGPGTRLTVL.

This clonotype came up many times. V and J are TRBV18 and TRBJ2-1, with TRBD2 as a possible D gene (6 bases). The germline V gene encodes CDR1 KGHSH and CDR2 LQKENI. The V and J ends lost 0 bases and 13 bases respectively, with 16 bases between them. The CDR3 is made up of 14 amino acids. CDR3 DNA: TGTGCCAGCTCACCACCGGGGGTGCGGGGAATTCAGTTCTTC. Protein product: CASSPPGVRGIQFF. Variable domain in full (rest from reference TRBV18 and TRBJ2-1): NAGVMQNPRHLVRRRGQEARLRCSPMKGHSHVYWYRQLPEEGLKFMVYLQKENIIDESGMPKERFSAEFPKEGPSILRIQQVVRGDSAAYFCASSPPGVRGIQFFGPGTRLTVL.

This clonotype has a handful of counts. In DNA form, the CDR3 reads TGTCCGACAGGGAGAGGCACAGATACGCAGTATTTT. Residues: CPTGRGTDTQYF. This sequence joins TRBV11-2 and TRBJ2-3, with 7 bases matching TRBD1. The CDR3 sequence is 12 residues long. CDR1 is SGHAT and CDR2 is FQNNGV in the germline V gene.

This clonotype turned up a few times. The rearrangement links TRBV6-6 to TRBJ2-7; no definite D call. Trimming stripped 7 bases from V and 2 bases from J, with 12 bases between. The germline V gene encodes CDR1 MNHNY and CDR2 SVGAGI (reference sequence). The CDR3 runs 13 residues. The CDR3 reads CASKKPGTYEQYF. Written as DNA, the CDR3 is TGTGCCAGCAAAAAGCCGGGTACCTACGAGCAGTACTTC.

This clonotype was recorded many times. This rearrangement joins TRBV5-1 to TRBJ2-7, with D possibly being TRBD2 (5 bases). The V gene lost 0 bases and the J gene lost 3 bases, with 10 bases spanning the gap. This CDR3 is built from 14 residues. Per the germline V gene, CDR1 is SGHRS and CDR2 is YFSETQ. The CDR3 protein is CASSLEGSVYEQYF. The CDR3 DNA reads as TGCGCCAGCAGCTTGGAAGGGAGTGTCTACGAGCAGTACTTC.

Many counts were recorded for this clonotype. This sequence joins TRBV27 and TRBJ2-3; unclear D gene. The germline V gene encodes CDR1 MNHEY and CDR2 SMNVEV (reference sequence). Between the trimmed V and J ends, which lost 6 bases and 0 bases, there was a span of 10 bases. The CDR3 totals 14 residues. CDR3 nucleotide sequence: TGTGCCAGCAGCTCCTTGGATAGCACAGATACGCAGTATTTT. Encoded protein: CASSSLDSTDTQYF.